These 7 T cell receptor beta chains originate from one sample sequenced in a study of shared clonotypes between healthy human individuals. The method was immunoSEQ multiplex PCR; TCRdb's version includes in-frame clones alone and lacks a portion of them. The profile shows more than 2,000,000 clones, approximately 92% of them singletons. The sample consisted of naive CD4+ T cells sorted from blood. The subset is: CD45RA+ positively selected. All receptors come from a man aged 18 to 29 in good health.

The CDR3 loop reads CASSPPGTSGINTGELFF. The CDR3 nucleotides read TGTGCCAGCTCACCACCGGGGACTAGCGGGATAAACACCGGGGAGCTGTTTTTT. This chain connects TRBV18 to TRBJ2-2; TRBD2 matches at 13 bases. The CDR3 covers 18 residues. CDR1 KGHSH and CDR2 LQKENI come from the germline V gene. Trimming cost V 0 bases and J 2 bases; bases outside gene matches: 3.

The CDR3 DNA reads as TGTGCCAGCAGCTCGAGTCGGTACAATGAGCAGTTCTTC. Protein product: CASSSSRYNEQFF. V gene TRBV7-3 combines with J gene TRBJ2-1; no firm D call. Germline assignment: CDR1 SGHTA and CDR2 FQGTGA. Between the trimmed V and J ends, which lost 4 bases and 4 bases, there was a span of 8 bases. This CDR3 has 13 residues.

The chain carries TRBV30 and TRBJ2-1; D is undetermined. V was trimmed by 5 bases and J by 3 bases, leaving 11 bases between them. There are 13 residues in the CDR3. Germline V gene lookup returns CDR1 GTSNPN and CDR2 SVGIG (reference sequence). This chain's CDR3 is CAWARTDYNEQFF. The CDR3 nucleotides read TGTGCCTGGGCCAGGACGGACTACAATGAGCAGTTCTTC.

J is TRBJ1-2 and V is TRBV29-1; a possible D gene is TRBD1 (5 bases). The CDR3 totals 14 residues. The V gene lost 3 bases and the J gene lost 0 bases, with 11 bases spanning the gap. Germline CDR1 SQVTM, CDR2 ANQGSEA. The CDR3 is CSVEKRGSNYGYTF. CDR3 bases: TGCAGCGTTGAGAAGAGGGGCTCTAACTATGGCTACACCTTC.

This chain links TRBV2 with TRBJ1-6; a weak D match, TRBD1 (6 bases). This CDR3 comprises 14 residues. V shed 6 bases and J shed 7 bases, with 13 bases lying between them. Germline V gene data show CDR1 as SNHLY and CDR2 as FYNNEI. CDR3 sequence reads: CASRETGWNSPLHF. DNA for the CDR3: TGTGCCAGCAGGGAGACAGGTTGGAATTCACCCCTCCACTTT.

The chain employs TRBV4-2 and TRBJ2-3; the D call may be TRBD1 or TRBD2 (5 bases each). V was pared by 4 bases and J by 4 bases, with 12 bases between. Germline loops: CDR1 LGHNA, CDR2 YNFKEQ. The CDR3 contains 14 residues. For the CDR3, the DNA is TGTGCCAGCAGCCCCCTGGGGCGGGCAGATACGCAGTATTTT. The encoded protein is CASSPLGRADTQYF.

The rearrangement uses TRBV6-5 and TRBJ2-3; 8 nucleotides agree with TRBD1. With V trimmed by 5 bases and J by 1 base, 5 bases remained unmatched. The germline gives CDR1 MNHEY, CDR2 SVGAGI. This CDR3 has 15 amino acids. The CDR3: CASSRPGQGTDTQYF. CDR3 sequence (DNA): TGTGCCAGCAGTCGCCCGGGACAGGGCACAGATACGCAGTATTTT.